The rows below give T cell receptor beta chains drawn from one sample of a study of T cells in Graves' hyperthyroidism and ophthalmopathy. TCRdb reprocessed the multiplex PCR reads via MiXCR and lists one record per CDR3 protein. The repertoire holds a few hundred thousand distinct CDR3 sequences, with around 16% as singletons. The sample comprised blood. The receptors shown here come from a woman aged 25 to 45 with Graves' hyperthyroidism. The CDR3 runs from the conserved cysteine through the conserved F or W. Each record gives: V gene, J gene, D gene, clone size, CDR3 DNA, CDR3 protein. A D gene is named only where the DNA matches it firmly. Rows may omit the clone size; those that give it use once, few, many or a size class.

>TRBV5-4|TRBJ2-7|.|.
TGTGCCAGCAGTGTGGGGGAACAGAGAACCTACGAGCAGTACTTC
CASSVGEQRTYEQYF
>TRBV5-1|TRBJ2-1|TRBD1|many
TGCGCCAGCAGCACCAAGGACAGGGAGGATGACAATGAGCAGTTCTTC
CASSTKDREDDNEQFF
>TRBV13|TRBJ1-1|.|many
TGTGCCAGCAGCTCCAGCGCAGGGGCCTACACTGAAGCTTTCTTT
CASSSSAGAYTEAFF
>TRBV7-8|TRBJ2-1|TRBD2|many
TGTGCCAGCAGCTTAGCGGCAACTAGCGGGAGCTCCTACAATGAGCAGTTCTTC
CASSLAATSGSSYNEQFF
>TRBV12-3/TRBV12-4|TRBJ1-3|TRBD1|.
TGTGCCAGCAGCTACGCCGGGACAGGGGGCCTCTCTGGAAACACCATATATTTT
CASSYAGTGGLSGNTIYF
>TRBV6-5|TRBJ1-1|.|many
TGTGCCAGCAGTTACGACGGATCGCGCACTGAAGCTTTCTTT
CASSYDGSRTEAFF
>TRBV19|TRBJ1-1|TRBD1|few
TGTGCCAGCCCCTCCGCAGGGGGCACTGAAGCTTTCTTT
CASPSAGGTEAFF
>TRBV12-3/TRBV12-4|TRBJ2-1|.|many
TGTGCCAGCAGTCCCGGTGGGCCTCCATGGAACAATGAGCAGTTCTTC
CASSPGGPPWNNEQFF
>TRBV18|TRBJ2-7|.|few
TGTGCCAGCTCACCCTACGAGGGGGAGGGAGAGCAGTACTTC
CASSPYEGEGEQYF
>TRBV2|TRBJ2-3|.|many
TGTGCCAGCAGTGAACTCGAACCCCAGTATTTT
CASSELEPQYF
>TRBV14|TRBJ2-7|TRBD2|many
TGTGCCAGCAGCCAAGTGACTGGACTAGCGGGGGGCGCCGAGCAGTACTTC
CASSQVTGLAGGAEQYF
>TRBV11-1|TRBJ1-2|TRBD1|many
TGTGCCAGCAGCCAATTTGGGACAGCTAACTATGGCTACACCTTC
CASSQFGTANYGYTF
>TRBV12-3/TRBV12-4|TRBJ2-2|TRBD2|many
TGTGCCAGCAGCCCGGGACTAGACACCGGGGAGCTGTTTTTT
CASSPGLDTGELFF
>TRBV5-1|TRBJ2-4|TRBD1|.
TGCGCCAGCAGGGGACAGATTAATCTAGCCAAAAACATTCAGTACTTC
CASRGQINLAKNIQYF
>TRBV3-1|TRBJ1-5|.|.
TGTGCCAGCAGCCAAGTCCCCGGGGGAGGTCAGCCCCAGCATTTT
CASSQVPGGGQPQHF
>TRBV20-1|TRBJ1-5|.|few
TGCAGTGCTATTCGGACTACGGACAAAGGCAATCAGCCCCAGCATTTT
CSAIRTTDKGNQPQHF
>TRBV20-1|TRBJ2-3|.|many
TGCAGTGCCAGACTATCCACAGATACGCAGTATTTT
CSARLSTDTQYF
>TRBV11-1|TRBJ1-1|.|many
TGTGCCAGCAGCCGCTGGATGAACACTGAAGCTTTCTTT
CASSRWMNTEAFF
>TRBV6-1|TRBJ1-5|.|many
TGTGCCAGCACGGCGGGTTCCGATCAGCCCCAGCATTTT
CASTAGSDQPQHF
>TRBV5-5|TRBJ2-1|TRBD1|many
TGTGCCAGCAGCTTGGTTGGACAGGGATACAATGAGCAGTTCTTC
CASSLVGQGYNEQFF
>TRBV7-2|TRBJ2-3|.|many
TGTGCCAGCAGCTTAGGTCGGGGCCTCGGTCGAGGGGATACGCAGTATTTT
CASSLGRGLGRGDTQYF
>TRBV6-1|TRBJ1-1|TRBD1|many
TGTGCCAGCAGTGCCGGGGACAGACTGAACACTGAAGCTTTCTTT
CASSAGDRLNTEAFF
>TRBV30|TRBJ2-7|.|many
TGTGCCTGGGAACTTGCCTACGAGCAGTACTTC
CAWELAYEQYF
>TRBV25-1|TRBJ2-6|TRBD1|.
TGTGCCAGCAGTGAATTTGGGACAGGGGTCTCTGGGGCCAACGTCCTGACTTTC
CASSEFGTGVSGANVLTF
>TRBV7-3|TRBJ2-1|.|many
TGTGCCAGCAGCAATACGGCGGACCGGAATGAGCAGTTCTTC
CASSNTADRNEQFF
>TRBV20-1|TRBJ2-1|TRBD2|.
TGCAGTGCTAGGTCTAGCGGGAGATCCTACAATGAGCAGTTCTTC
CSARSSGRSYNEQFF
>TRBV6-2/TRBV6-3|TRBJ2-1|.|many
TGTGCCAGCAGGGGCAGCGAATACAATGAGCAGTTCTTC
CASRGSEYNEQFF
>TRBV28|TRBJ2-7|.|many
TGTGCCAGCAGTTTAAGAACAGGAGCGGGCGAGCAGTACTTC
CASSLRTGAGEQYF
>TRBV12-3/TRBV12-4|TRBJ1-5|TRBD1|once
TGTGCCAGCAGTGTGACAGGGCGCAATCAGCCCCAGCATTTT
CASSVTGRNQPQHF